These 17 T cell receptor beta chains share one sample of origin, sequenced in a study of T cell repertoires in cytomegalovirus infection (dated by TCRdb to about 2019). Their antigens remain unidentified. These reads were obtained on an Illumina HiSeq 1500. TCRdb took the public reads, trimmed them with fastp at Q25, ran MiXCR for clone calling and kept in-frame beta chains. Rows are unified per CDR3 protein, each entry keeping the most common DNA and genes. This sample gives about 400,000 distinct CDR3 sequences in total; about 35% of them show up just once. Of the sample, approximately 13% falls within the top ten clones. The treatment or condition tag for this specimen amounts to: in vitro stimulation with specific CMV peptide epitopes to enrich CMV-specific T cells. The sequenced sample was cultured PBMCs, obtained from culture after CMV antigen stimulation. These receptor sequences come from a human donor in good health (CMV status not recorded). Some clones in this sample may be carry-over from other donors' samples.

The table lists this clonotype with a few counts. The rearrangement links TRBV28 to TRBJ2-3; TRBD1 is a possible D gene (5 bases). Germline loops: CDR1 MDHEN, CDR2 SYDVKM. Trimming pared 6 bases from V and 5 bases from J, leaving 18 bases between. The CDR3 runs to 15 residues. The CDR3 here is CASRLQGTTGDTQYF. The CDR3 nucleotides read TGTGCCAGCAGACTCCAGGGTACAACTGGAGATACGCAGTATTTT.

The chain joins TRBV7-6 to TRBJ2-2; 7 nucleotides match TRBD2. Losses at the gene ends were 5 bases for V and 5 bases for J; bases not matched to a gene: 5. The CDR3 runs to 14 residues. CDR1 is SGHVS and CDR2 is FNYEAQ in the germline V gene. Here the CDR3 reads CASSRTSRTGELFF. Written as DNA, the CDR3 is TGTGCCAGCAGCCGGACTAGTCGTACCGGGGAGCTGTTTTTT.

This clonotype was recorded many times. The chain couples TRBV28 to TRBJ2-7; perhaps TRBD1 as D (6 bases). CDR3 length equals 12 residues. Germline lookup yields CDR1 MDHEN and CDR2 SYDVKM. The germline V and J ends were trimmed by 8 bases and 2 bases, with 10 bases remaining between them. The CDR3 is CASVGQTYEQYF. The CDR3 DNA reads TGTGCCAGCGTAGGACAGACCTACGAGCAGTACTTC.

The CDR3 sequence is CASRNDGPGEAFF. The CDR3 DNA reads as TGTGCCAGCAGGAACGATGGGCCGGGCGAAGCTTTCTTT. This rearrangement joins TRBV6-2 or TRBV6-3 to TRBJ1-1; unclear D gene. Trimming took off 6 bases at V and 8 bases at J, with 16 bases between the two ends. The germline CDR1 and CDR2 sequences are MNHEY and SVGEGT. There are 13 residues in the CDR3.

The chain links TRBV7-8 to TRBJ1-1, with D possibly matching TRBD1 (5 bases). Looked up from germline, CDR1 is SGHVS and CDR2 is FQNEAQ. This CDR3 contains 12 residues. V was clipped by 8 bases and J by 1 base, with 8 bases between them. In DNA form, the CDR3 reads TGTGCCAGCGGGGGACGGAACACTGAAGCTTTCTTT. It yields the protein CASGGRNTEAFF.

A few counts support this clonotype. The V and J genes are TRBV6-1 and TRBJ2-7, with D tentatively TRBD1 (6 bases). Deletions cut 7 bases from V and 1 base from J, with 11 bases between. CDR3 length: 13 residues. Germline lookup yields CDR1 MNHNS and CDR2 SASEGT. Written as DNA, the CDR3 is TGTGCCAGCACGAAAGGACAGTCCTACGAGCAGTACTTC. Protein: CASTKGQSYEQYF.

V usage is TRBV28 and J usage is TRBJ2-7, with 12 nucleotides matching TRBD2. This CDR3 has 15 amino acids. Germline CDR1 is MDHEN and CDR2 is SYDVKM. Germline trimming cut 3 bases from V and 0 bases from J; bases unmatched to any gene: 0. The CDR3 DNA follows: TGTGCCAGCAGTTTGACTAGCGGGAGCTCCTACGAGCAGTACTTC. As protein: CASSLTSGSSYEQYF.

In its sample, this clonotype was seen a few times. The chain is built from TRBV28 and TRBJ2-3; 10 bases are a match to TRBD2. The V segment lost 3 bases and the J segment 0 bases; nucleotides outside the gene matches: 6. CDR3 size: 17 residues. Germline assignment: CDR1 MDHEN and CDR2 SYDVKM. CDR3 protein: CASSLGLASTSTDTQYF. CDR3 DNA sequence: TGTGCCAGCAGTTTGGGACTAGCGTCAACTAGCACAGATACGCAGTATTTT.

This clonotype was counted many times. The chain couples TRBV7-9 to TRBJ2-7; D gene unclear. V lost 5 bases to trimming and J lost 7 bases, with 18 bases between them. The CDR3 is 14 residues long. CDR1 is SEHNR, CDR2 FQNEAQ, per germline (reference sequence). CDR3 loop: CASSQAGSLSEQYF. The CDR3 region has the DNA TGTGCCAGCAGCCAAGCAGGCTCCCTGTCGGAGCAGTACTTC. The full variable domain, rest sourced from reference TRBV7-9 and TRBJ2-7, is DTGVSQNPRHKITKRGQNVTFRCDPISEHNRLYWYRQTLGQGPEFLTYFQNEAQLEKSRLLSDRFSAERPKGSFSTLEIQRTEQGDSAMYLCASSQAGSLSEQYFGPGTRLTVT.

This chain connects TRBV19 to TRBJ2-1; the D gene is possibly TRBD1 (6 bases). CDR1 and CDR2 from the germline V gene are LNHDA and SQIVND (reference sequence). This CDR3 is built from 15 residues. V shed 4 bases and J shed 9 bases, with 19 bases lying between them. CDR3 in amino acids: CASSNKRQGLGEQFF. CDR3 in DNA: TGTGCCAGTAGTAACAAGAGGCAGGGGCTGGGTGAGCAGTTCTTC.

This clonotype was recorded at least ten times. V usage is TRBV7-2 and J usage is TRBJ1-1; 11 bases agree with TRBD1. The V gene's germline CDR1 is SGHTA and CDR2 FQGNSA. V was pared by 3 bases and J by 5 bases, with 5 bases of the junction left unmatched. This CDR3 contains 15 residues. CDR3 protein: CASSLGQGVGTEAFF. CDR3 coding DNA: TGTGCCAGCAGCTTGGGACAGGGGGTAGGAACTGAAGCTTTCTTT.

A remark on this clonotype: This sequence may be a read error, since a much larger clone differs from it by one base. The CDR3 region is CASRQGTLKVYF. CDR3 nucleotides: TGTGCCAGCAGACAAGGGACCCTAAAGGTGTACTTC. The chain couples TRBV6-2 or TRBV6-3 to TRBJ2-1; D assignment may be TRBD1 or TRBD2 (5 bases each). The CDR3 consists of 12 residues. Germline V gives CDR1 MNHEY, CDR2 SVGEGT.

The J gene is TRBJ2-6, the V gene TRBV12-3 or TRBV12-4; D could derive from TRBD1 or TRBD2 (5 bases each). Trimming pared 4 bases from V and 1 base from J, leaving 8 bases between. The CDR3 is 15 residues long. The CDR3 DNA sequence: TGTGCCAGCAGTTGGGGGAAATCTGGGGCCAACGTCCTGACTTTC. It translates to CASSWGKSGANVLTF.

The chain employs TRBV27 and TRBJ2-3, with TRBD2 matching over 7 bases. V was pared by 5 bases and J by 1 base, with 9 bases of the junction left unmatched. The germline V gene has CDR1 MNHEY and CDR2 SMNVEV (reference sequence). The CDR3 loop spans 16 amino acids. The chain's CDR3 is CASSTYSGPRTDTQYF. The CDR3 DNA reads as TGTGCCAGCAGTACTTATAGCGGGCCCCGCACAGATACGCAGTATTTT.

The chain recombines TRBV24-1 with TRBJ2-2; maybe TRBD1 (6 bases). The CDR3 runs to 16 residues. Deletions cut 10 bases from V and 2 bases from J, with 19 bases between. Germline V gene lookup returns CDR1 KGHDR and CDR2 SFDVKD. Written as DNA, the CDR3 is TGTGCCACGGGCCACGGACAGAGATTAAACACCGGGGAGCTGTTTTTT. It is translated as CATGHGQRLNTGELFF.

The CDR3 region is CASSFTSGGETQYF. In nucleotides, the CDR3 is TGTGCCAGCAGTTTTACTAGCGGTGGCGAGACCCAGTACTTC. The chain has TRBV27 and TRBJ2-5, with TRBD2 matching 8 bases. The V gene's germline CDR1 is MNHEY and CDR2 SMNVEV (reference sequence). The J segment lost 5 bases and the V segment lost 3 bases, leaving 5 bases of the junction unmatched. There are 14 residues in the CDR3.

There are a few counts of this clonotype. The chain joins TRBV7-2 to TRBJ2-1, with 9 bases fitting TRBD2. The CDR3 runs 16 residues. Germline V CDR1 and CDR2: SGHTA, FQGNSA. The V and J ends lost 0 bases and 8 bases, in that order; junction bases with no gene match: 8. The CDR3 sequence: CASSLASAGGPDEQFF. CDR3 DNA: TGTGCCAGCAGCTTAGCGAGTGCGGGAGGGCCCGATGAGCAGTTCTTC.